This entry lists 3 T cell receptor beta chains sequenced from one sample in a study of early T cells in non-severe SARS-CoV-2 infection. From the 5' RACE reads, TCRdb called clonotypes with MiXCR, one entry per CDR3 protein. The profile shows under 70,000 distinct CDR3 sequences, approximately 13% of them singletons. The sequencing here drew on whole blood, taken at baseline. The receptors were gathered from an adult who was a healthcare worker with PCR-confirmed SARS-CoV-2 infection or an uninfected control (not recorded which).

This chain joins TRBV28 and TRBJ2-2; D is uncertain. V was pared by 6 bases and J by 3 bases, with 17 bases between. Germline CDR1 MDHEN, CDR2 SYDVKM. The CDR3 has 16 amino acids. The CDR3: CASSLPANGHTGELFF. CDR3 DNA sequence: TGTGCCAGCAGCCTGCCGGCGAACGGGCACACCGGGGAGCTGTTTTTT. Based on the CDR3 plus reference TRBV28 and TRBJ2-2, the full variable domain is DVKVTQSSRYLVKRTGEKVFLECVQDMDHENMFWYRQDPGLGLRLIYFSYDVKMKEKGDIPEGYSVSREKKERFSLILESASTNQTSMYLCASSLPANGHTGELFFGEGSRLTVL.

This clonotype is medium-sized by share. The genes are TRBV28 and TRBJ2-7, with a tentative D call TRBD1 (5 bases). Germline loops: CDR1 MDHEN, CDR2 SYDVKM. This CDR3 has 12 amino acids. Trimming removed 10 bases at V and 2 bases at J, with 12 bases between. This CDR3 reads CATYRNTYEQYF. For the CDR3, the DNA is TGTGCCACATACAGGAATACCTACGAGCAGTACTTC.

This clonotype was seen ten or more times. The V call is TRBV7-3, the J call TRBJ2-1; tentative D call: TRBD2 (6 bases). V lost 4 bases, J lost 0 bases, and 10 bases lay in between. The germline gives CDR1 SGHTA, CDR2 FQGTGA. The CDR3 contains 15 residues. The CDR3 reads CASSYDGSSYNEQFF. The CDR3 region has the DNA TGTGCCAGCAGCTACGACGGGAGCTCCTACAATGAGCAGTTCTTC.